This T cell receptor beta chain was found in a study of identifying expanded T cells in peripheral blood. Study results and limitations: Over around two and four weeks, about 15 and 19 clones changed, versus approximately 1.1 between replicates. Roughly two-week clone count variance significantly increased as total template count grew.

The data were produced by immunoSEQ multiplex PCR, yet TCRdb's version contains in-frame clones alone and is incomplete. The data hold around 80,000 clones, with roughly 90% observed a single time. The CDR3 covers 16 residues. The V and J ends lost 6 bases and 6 bases respectively, with 20 bases between them. Germline CDR1 SNHLY, CDR2 FYNNEI. Healthy donors had no documented immune events, such as infections, while sampled. Points on this clone: Antigen specificity is unknown.

The TCR sequence derives from a person between 18 and 69 years old in good health. Sequencing was done on a sample of blood. The chain couples TRBV2 to TRBJ2-2; weak D call: TRBD1 (6 bases). CDR3 amino acids: CASRNSVLQGAGELFF. CDR3 coding DNA: TGTGCCAGCAGAAATTCGGTCCTACAGGGCGCCGGGGAGCTGTTTTTT.